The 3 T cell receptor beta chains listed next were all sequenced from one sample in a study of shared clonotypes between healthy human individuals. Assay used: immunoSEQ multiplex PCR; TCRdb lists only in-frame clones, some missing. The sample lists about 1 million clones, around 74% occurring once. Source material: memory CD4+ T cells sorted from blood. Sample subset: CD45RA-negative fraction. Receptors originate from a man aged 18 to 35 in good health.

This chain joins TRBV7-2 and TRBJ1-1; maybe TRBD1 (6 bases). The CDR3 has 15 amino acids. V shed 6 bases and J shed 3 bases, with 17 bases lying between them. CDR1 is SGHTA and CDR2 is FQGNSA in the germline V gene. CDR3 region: CASRVRGGEDTEAFF. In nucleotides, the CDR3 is TGTGCCAGCAGGGTTAGAGGGGGGGAAGACACTGAAGCTTTCTTT.

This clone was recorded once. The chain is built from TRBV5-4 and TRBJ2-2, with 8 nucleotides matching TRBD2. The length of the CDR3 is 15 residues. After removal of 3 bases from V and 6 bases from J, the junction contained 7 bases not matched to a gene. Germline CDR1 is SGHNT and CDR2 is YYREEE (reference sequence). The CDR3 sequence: CASSSSGSGAGELFF. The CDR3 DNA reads TGTGCCAGCAGCTCCAGCGGGAGCGGGGCCGGGGAGCTGTTTTTT.

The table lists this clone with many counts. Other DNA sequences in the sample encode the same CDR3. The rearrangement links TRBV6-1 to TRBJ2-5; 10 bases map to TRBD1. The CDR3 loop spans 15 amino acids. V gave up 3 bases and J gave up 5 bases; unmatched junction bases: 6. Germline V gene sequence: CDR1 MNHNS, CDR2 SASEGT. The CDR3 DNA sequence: TGTGCCAGCAGTGATGACAGGGGGCGATCGGAGACCCAGTACTTC. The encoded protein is CASSDDRGRSETQYF.